This T cell receptor (beta chain) comes out of a study of shared clonotypes between healthy human individuals (dated by TCRdb to 2020 to 2021). Broadly, across the study: A couple of women and a few men aged 18 to 49 years were included in the cohort. For each donor, three plates each were used for CD4 naive and CD4 memory, two plates were used for CD8 naive, and one plate was used for CD8 memory. To estimate repertoire size and how much clonotype sharing occurs between individuals, the study deeply sequenced the blood TCR repertoires of roughly 5 healthy adults. To increase sequencing depth and limit assay-specific biases, TCR repertoire library preparation and sequencing were carried out by different laboratories using diverse techniques. Each donor's leukapheresis produced roughly between about 0.85 and 10 billion PBMCs.

The paper as a whole reports these results and caveats: Compared with non-shared clonotypes, the clonotypes found in all four sorted-subset donors had higher generation probabilities. Sampling was restricted to blood, and TCR repertoires in tissue are likely to differ from TCR repertoires in blood. The genetic and exposure-history diversity represented was limited by the small number of donors. Incomplete sequencing was indicated by rarefaction of sorted-subset datasets, despite the large sequencing depth. Sharing across four donors was observed for around 5% of naive CD4, 3.5% of naive CD8, about 2.3% of memory CD4, and 0.4% of memory CD8 clonotypes. Larger estimated clonotype richness was generally found for naive subsets than for memory subsets. Based on pairwise subsampling, the degree of clonotype sharing among donors was expected to be affected by sequencing depth.

Using the deep immunoSEQ assay, TCR CDR3 regions were amplified from genomic DNA by multiplex PCR. For each cell subset, the extracted genomic DNA was distributed evenly across all wells of several immunoSEQ 96-well plates, and each plate served as one replicate. Each replicate PCR for sorted subsets received about 180 ng genomic DNA, equal to roughly 29,000 T cell genomes. Purified libraries were quantified with a Qubit 3.0 fluorometer, sized on a Bioanalyzer 2100, and re-quantified with the KAPA Library Quantification kit. Each immunoSEQ 96-well plate was sequenced on its own single-read 150-cycle Illumina NextSeq 550 flow cell. The authors' analysis ran thus. Because only junctional sequences without quality scores were contained in the immunoSEQ output, filtering matching that applied to full-length reads could not be performed. To assign V/J genes and CDR3, sequences were annotated using PyIR, a Python wrapper for IgBLAST v1.9, with IMGT germline references. Reads with weak V/J assignments (E-value above 1e-6), missing CDR3, stop codons, out-of-frame junctions, or ambiguous translated residues were removed. V3J clonotypes were defined by identical inferred V gene, J gene, and CDR3 amino acid sequence. To compute the percentage overlap between repertoires, the number of shared unique clonotypes was divided by the size of the smaller repertoire. RTK rarefaction, the Chao1 estimator, and Recon v2.1 estimates of unobserved clonotypes were used to assess repertoire richness. Generation probabilities for all TCRbeta clonotypes obtained by the gDNA method from several donors were computed using OLGA. TCRdb limited this immuneACCESS table to in-frame rearrangements with V and J called. A share of clones is missing; checked studies link under half to unresolved V genes, and the rest is unexplained. The DNA gave D and trimming, while V, J and clone size come from that table. Here the sample has around 200,000 clones; 60% to 75% occur a single time. In total, the top ten clones hold about 10% of the sample.

Healthy HIV-negative adults with no recently reported acute infections or vaccinations were included as donors. Only Caucasian adults living in Nashville, Tennessee, USA were represented among the donors. CD4+ T cells were enriched by magnetic negative selection; naive cells were then positively selected on CD45RA, and the negative fraction formed the memory subset. After blood collection by leukapheresis, PBMCs were isolated using Ficoll-Histopaque density gradient centrifugation and then cryopreserved in the vapor phase of liquid nitrogen. Purity and quantity of every magnetically sorted T cell population were checked by analytical flow cytometry. Each sorted fraction had its genomic DNA isolated and then quantified by UV absorbance on a Nanodrop 2000c. Between the V and J ends, shortened by 3 bases and 3 bases respectively, the junction contains 9 bases. CDR1 is given as SEHNR and CDR2 as FQNEAQ, both from the germline V gene (reference sequence). The CDR3 runs 13 amino acids, cysteine and phenylalanine included. The only DNA kept is the CDR3, 39 bases in frame from the first base.

About this clone itself: What antigen it recognizes has not been identified. No base-level quality is on record; no much larger clone is a single base apart.

The sequence was collected from a man aged 25 to 45 in good health. The rearrangement combines TRBV7-9 with TRBJ2-7; 6 matching bases give a weak D call of TRBD2. Sequencing was performed on memory CD4+ T cells sorted from blood. The cell subset or site label, read with the paper, signifies: CD45RA-negative fraction. This receptor carries the CDR3 CASSFSSGYEQYF. The nucleotide sequence reads as follows: TGTGCCAGCAGCTTTAGTAGCGGCTACGAGCAGTACTTC.